The T cell receptor beta chain described here comes from a study of cytomegalovirus exposure and HLA in healthy donors. Study observations and caveats: Serostatus for CMV was the only available immune exposure information. Earlier analysis looked at TCR beta V segments, and most were productive about 87% or about 30% of the time. The study recorded over 150 TCR beta chains that were cytomegalovirus-associated. On later analysis, the bulk of CMV-associated TCR beta chains appeared to be HLA-restricted.

Turning to this clone: Its target is unknown.

PCR involved 60 Vbeta and 13 Jbeta primers. TCRdb's table, derived via immunoSEQ multiplex PCR, lists solely in-frame clones and lacks some. This table holds over 200,000 clones, almost 85% found once. The length of the CDR3 is 16 residues. CDR1 and CDR2 from the germline V gene are SGHNT and YYREEE (reference sequence). The junction had 7 bases not matched to a gene; V was cut back by 3 bases and J by 4 bases. The sequence was collected from a woman in her forties in good health and CMV-seronegative. V is TRBV5-4 and J is TRBJ1-2; TRBD1 matches 12 bases. The source material was PBMCs. CDR3 sequence (DNA): TGTGCCAGCAGCTCGGGACAGGGGGCGGCGAGCTATGGCTACACCTTC. Its protein is CASSSGQGAASYGYTF.